The 5 T cell receptor beta chains below all came from one sample that was sequenced in a study of T cell repertoires in aging, cancer and after chemotherapy. Rearranged V-D-J TRB sequences were amplified with a mixed TRB-A/B primer pool. A single record per CDR3 protein comes from TCRdb applying MiXCR to the multiplex PCR reads. Among approximately 4,300 distinct CDR3 sequences, around 38% were seen once, and the ten largest hold about 63%. Peripheral blood genomic DNA, not sorted cells or RNA, was the template. Sequencing was carried out using blood. These TCRs come from a human donor with a solid tumor.

The chain uses TRBV6-6 and TRBJ2-7, with D uncertain. The CDR3 runs 14 residues. CDR1 is MNHNY, CDR2 SVGAGI, per germline (reference sequence). Trimming left V 0 bases short and J 2 bases short, with 8 bases between. The CDR3 here is CASSYSLATYEQYF. CDR3 in DNA: TGTGCCAGCAGTTACTCGCTTGCTACCTACGAGCAGTACTTC.

The chain couples TRBV12-3 or TRBV12-4 to TRBJ2-1, with D possibly TRBD2 on 5 matching bases. Trimming shortened V by 1 base and J by 3 bases, and 7 bases separated the two germline ends. The CDR3 length is 14 residues. CDR3 amino acids: CASSLGGHYNEQFF. CDR3 coding DNA: TGTGCCAGCAGTTTAGGCGGGCACTACAATGAGCAGTTCTTC.

The rearrangement uses TRBV5-6 and TRBJ1-2; 9 nucleotides agree with TRBD1. The germline CDR1 and CDR2 sequences are SGHDT and YYEEEE. The CDR3 runs to 14 residues. V trimming: 4 bases; J trimming: 7 bases; junction bases outside the gene matches: 8. The CDR3 sequence: CASSLAGTGSGYTF. The CDR3 nucleotides are TGTGCCAGCAGCCTAGCCGGGACAGGGTCTGGCTACACCTTC.

V usage is TRBV20-1 and J usage is TRBJ2-5; 16 nucleotides align to TRBD2. Germline CDR1 is DFQATT and CDR2 is SNEGSKA (reference sequence). Trimming cost V 6 bases and J 4 bases; bases outside gene matches: 11. This CDR3 contains 17 residues. CDR3 residues: CSATGLGTSGRGETQYF. Written as DNA, the CDR3 is TGCAGTGCGACGGGCCTTGGGACTAGCGGGAGGGGAGAGACCCAGTACTTC.

This chain connects TRBV5-1 to TRBJ1-6, with TRBD1 matching over 7 bases. The germline V gene encodes CDR1 SGHRS and CDR2 YFSETQ. There are 16 residues in the CDR3. The V segment lost 2 bases and the J segment 7 bases; nucleotides outside the gene matches: 9. The CDR3 spells CASSFTGESVNSPLHF. DNA of the CDR3: TGCGCCAGCAGCTTTACAGGGGAATCGGTGAATTCACCCCTCCACTTT.